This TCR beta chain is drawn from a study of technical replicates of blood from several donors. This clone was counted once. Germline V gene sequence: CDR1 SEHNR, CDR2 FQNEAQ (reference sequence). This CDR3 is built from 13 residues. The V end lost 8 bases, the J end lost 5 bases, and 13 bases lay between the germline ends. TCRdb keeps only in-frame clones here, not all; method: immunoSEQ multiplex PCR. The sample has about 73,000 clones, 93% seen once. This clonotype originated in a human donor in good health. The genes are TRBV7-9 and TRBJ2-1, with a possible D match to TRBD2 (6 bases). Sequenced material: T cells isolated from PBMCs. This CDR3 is CASWGDPDNEQFF. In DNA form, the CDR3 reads TGTGCCAGCTGGGGGGACCCTGACAATGAGCAGTTCTTC.